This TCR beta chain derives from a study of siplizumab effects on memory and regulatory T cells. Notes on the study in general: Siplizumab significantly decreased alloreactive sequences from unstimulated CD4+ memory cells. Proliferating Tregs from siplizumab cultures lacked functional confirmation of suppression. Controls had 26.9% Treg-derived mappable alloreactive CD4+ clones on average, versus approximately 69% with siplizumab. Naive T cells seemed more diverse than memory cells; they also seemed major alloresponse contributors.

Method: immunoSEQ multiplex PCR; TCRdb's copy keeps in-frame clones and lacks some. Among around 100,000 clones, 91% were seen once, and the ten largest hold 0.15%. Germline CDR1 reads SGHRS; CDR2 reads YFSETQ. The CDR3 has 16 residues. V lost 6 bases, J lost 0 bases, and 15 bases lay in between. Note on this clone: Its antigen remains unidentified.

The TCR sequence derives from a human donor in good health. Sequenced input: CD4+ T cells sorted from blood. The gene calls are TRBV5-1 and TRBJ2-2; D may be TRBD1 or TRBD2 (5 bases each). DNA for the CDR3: TGCGCCAGCAACTACTACGGGGCCGCGAACACCGGGGAGCTGTTTTTT. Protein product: CASNYYGAANTGELFF.